These 11 T cell receptor beta chains share one sample of origin, sequenced in a study of regulatory T cells in long-lasting Graves disease. Arm-PCR with iRepertoire HTBI primers amplified the CDR3 regions for these TCR beta libraries. TCRdb re-called the multiplex PCR reads with MiXCR, one entry per CDR3 protein. The sample shows more than 350,000 distinct CDR3 sequences, just under 15% of them seen only once. Regarding time point: newly diagnosed GD, antithyroid drugs for less than 3 months. Following extraction of RNA from PBMCs, that RNA was used to make the TCR library. A further study also used this sample, focusing on T cells in Graves' hyperthyroidism and ophthalmopathy.

This specimen consisted of peripheral blood mononuclear cells (PBMCs), obtained at new diagnosis, from a patient treated with antithyroid drugs. All receptors come from a woman aged 30 to 39 with Graves disease.

There are many counts of this clonotype. J is TRBJ1-1 and V is TRBV9; 7 bases align to TRBD1. Trimming removed 5 bases from V and 4 bases from J; junction bases left unmatched: 8. There are 14 residues in the CDR3. The V gene's germline CDR1 is SGDLS and CDR2 YYNGEE. CDR3 nucleotides: TGTGCCAGCAGTCGTGGCAGGGGGAGCACTGAAGCTTTCTTT. This sequence encodes CASSRGRGSTEAFF.

There are many counts of this clonotype. The chain couples TRBV10-3 to TRBJ2-3; the match to TRBD2 covers 15 bases. Trimming cost V 3 bases and J 6 bases; bases outside gene matches: 7. The CDR3 spans 17 residues. Germline V gives CDR1 ENHRY, CDR2 SYGVKD. CDR3 in amino acids: CAISDRRTSGRDDTQYF. CDR3 nucleotide sequence: TGTGCCATCAGTGACCGGCGGACTAGCGGGAGGGATGATACGCAGTATTTT.

This clonotype was recorded many times. The J gene is TRBJ2-7, the V gene TRBV5-1, with 8 bases identical to TRBD1. The CDR3 runs to 16 residues. With 4 bases clipped from V and 5 bases from J, the junction kept 14 bases outside the gene matches. Looked up from germline, CDR1 is SGHRS and CDR2 is YFSETQ. The CDR3 sequence: CASSGRKGTGTHEQYF. As DNA, the CDR3 is TGCGCCAGCAGCGGGCGCAAGGGGACAGGTACCCACGAGCAGTACTTC.

This clonotype was counted at least ten times. The chain couples TRBV20-1 to TRBJ2-1, with TRBD2 matching 10 bases. The CDR3 contains 16 residues. J lost 1 base, V lost 4 bases, and 7 bases had no gene match. Germline V gene data show CDR1 as DFQATT and CDR2 as SNEGSKA (reference sequence). CDR3 in amino acids: CSATPLAGLSYNEQFF. In DNA form, the CDR3 reads TGCAGTGCTACCCCACTAGCGGGGCTGTCCTACAATGAGCAGTTCTTC.

This clonotype occurred a few times. This rearrangement joins TRBV6-9 to TRBJ1-5; the D is unclear. The V and J ends lost 4 bases and 1 base respectively, with 5 bases between them. Germline V gene sequence: CDR1 MNHGY, CDR2 SVAAGI. There are 13 residues in the CDR3. The chain's CDR3 is CASSWKSNQPQHF. For the CDR3, the DNA is TGTGCCAGCAGTTGGAAGAGCAATCAGCCCCAGCATTTT.

This chain joins TRBV5-4 and TRBJ2-5; a weak D match, TRBD2 (6 bases). The CDR3 covers 12 residues. Germline values: CDR1 SGHNT, CDR2 YYREEE (reference sequence). Between the trimmed V and J ends, which lost 4 bases and 8 bases, there was a span of 12 bases. CDR3 loop: CASSGTAGTQYF. DNA for the CDR3: TGTGCCAGCAGCGGCACGGCGGGAACCCAGTACTTC.

CDR3 in DNA: TGTGCCAGCAGCTCTTCGCTGACTAGCGGGAGGCTCGAGCAGTACTTC. Translating it yields CASSSSLTSGRLEQYF. The genes are TRBV5-8 and TRBJ2-7; 13 positions match TRBD2. This CDR3 is 16 amino acids long. Trimming removed 3 bases from V and 6 bases from J; junction bases left unmatched: 9. Germline CDR1 SGHTS, CDR2 YDEGEE.

This clonotype was counted ten times or more. The rearrangement uses TRBV12-3 or TRBV12-4 and TRBJ1-6; D not resolved. The CDR3 totals 13 residues. Trimming stripped 2 bases from V and 6 bases from J, with 5 bases between. The chain's CDR3 is CASSLKVNSPLHF. CDR3 coding DNA: TGTGCCAGCAGTTTAAAAGTTAATTCACCCCTCCACTTT.

The sample holds a few counts of this clonotype. The chain carries TRBV5-5 and TRBJ1-6; 10 bases align to TRBD1. The CDR3 totals 16 residues. Trimming removed 1 base from V and 9 bases from J; junction bases left unmatched: 7. The germline V gene encodes CDR1 SGHKS and CDR2 YYEKEE (reference sequence). The CDR3, as DNA: TGTGCCAGCAGCTTGAGTCCTGGGACAGGGGCTTCACCCCTCCACTTT. Translated: CASSLSPGTGASPLHF.

The V call is TRBV6-1, the J call TRBJ2-7; D is unclear. CDR3 length: 17 residues. Germline CDR1 and CDR2: MNHNS and SASEGT. V was shortened by 2 bases and J by 1 base, with 18 bases between the two germline ends. CDR3 in DNA: TGTGCCAGCAGTGAAAATGCGGCCGGGCTCCCATCCTACGAGCAGTACTTC. Its protein product is CASSENAAGLPSYEQYF.

This clonotype was detected many times. The chain has TRBV3-1 and TRBJ2-2, with D unclear. Germline-derived CDR1 and CDR2 are LGHDT and YNNKEL (reference sequence). V gave up 2 bases and J gave up 4 bases, with 11 bases separating them. This CDR3 has 15 residues. CDR3 protein: CASSQRRVPTGELFF. The CDR3 DNA sequence: TGTGCCAGCAGCCAACGCCGCGTACCCACCGGGGAGCTGTTTTTT.